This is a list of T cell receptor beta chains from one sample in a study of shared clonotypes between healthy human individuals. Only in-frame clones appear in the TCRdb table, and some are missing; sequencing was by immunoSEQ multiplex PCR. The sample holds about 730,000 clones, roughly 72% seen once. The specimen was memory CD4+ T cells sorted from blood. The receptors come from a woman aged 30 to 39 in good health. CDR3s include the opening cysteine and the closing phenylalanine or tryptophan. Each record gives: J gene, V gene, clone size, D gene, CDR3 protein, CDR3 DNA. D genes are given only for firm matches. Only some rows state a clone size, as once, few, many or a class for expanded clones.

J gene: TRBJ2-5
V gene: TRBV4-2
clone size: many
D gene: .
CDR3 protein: CASSQELGEGPQETQYF
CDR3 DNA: TGTGCCAGCAGCCAAGAATTGGGAGAGGGGCCCCAAGAGACCCAGTACTTC

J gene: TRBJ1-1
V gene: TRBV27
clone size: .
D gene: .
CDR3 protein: CASSLVGNTEAFF
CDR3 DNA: TGTGCCAGCAGTTTAGTGGGGAACACTGAAGCTTTCTTT

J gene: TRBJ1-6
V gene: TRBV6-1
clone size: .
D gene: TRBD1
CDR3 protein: CASSGRGPSPLHF
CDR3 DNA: TGTGCCAGCAGTGGCAGGGGGCCTTCACCCCTCCACTTT

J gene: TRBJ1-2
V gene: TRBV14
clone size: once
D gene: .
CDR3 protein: CASSQVGPGKNYGYTF
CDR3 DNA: TGTGCCAGCAGCCAAGTAGGGCCAGGGAAGAACTATGGCTACACCTTC

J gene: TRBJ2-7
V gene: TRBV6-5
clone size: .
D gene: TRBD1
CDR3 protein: CASSPPGQTYDEQYF
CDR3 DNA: TGTGCCAGCAGCCCTCCGGGACAGACCTACGACGAGCAGTACTTC

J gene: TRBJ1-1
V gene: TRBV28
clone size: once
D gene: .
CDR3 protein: CASRPAYGFTEAFF
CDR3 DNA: TGTGCCAGCAGGCCCGCGTACGGGTTCACTGAAGCTTTCTTT

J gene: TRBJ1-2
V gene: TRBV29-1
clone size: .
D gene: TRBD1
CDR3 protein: CSVGGGQASYGYTF
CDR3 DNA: TGCAGCGTTGGTGGGGGACAGGCGAGCTATGGCTACACCTTC

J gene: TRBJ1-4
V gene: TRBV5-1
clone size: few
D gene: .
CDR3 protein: CASTPGSGDPNEKLFF
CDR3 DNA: TGCGCCAGCACCCCGGGGAGCGGAGATCCTAATGAAAAACTGTTTTTT

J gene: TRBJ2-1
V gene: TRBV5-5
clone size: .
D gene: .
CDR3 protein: CASSSGAFNNEQFF
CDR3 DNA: TGTGCCAGCAGCTCCGGGGCATTCAACAATGAGCAGTTCTTC

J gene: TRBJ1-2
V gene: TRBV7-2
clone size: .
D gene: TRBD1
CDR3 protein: CASSSQSQGAYGYTF
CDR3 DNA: TGTGCCAGCAGCTCCCAATCCCAGGGGGCTTATGGCTACACCTTC

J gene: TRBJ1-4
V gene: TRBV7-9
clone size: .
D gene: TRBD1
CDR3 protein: CASSSAGGATNEKLFF
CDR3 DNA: TGTGCCAGCAGCTCAGCAGGGGGCGCGACTAATGAAAAACTGTTTTTT

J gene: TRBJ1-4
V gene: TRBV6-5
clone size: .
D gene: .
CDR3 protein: CASSLQGSTNEKLFF
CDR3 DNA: TGTGCCAGCAGCCTACAGGGATCAACTAATGAAAAACTGTTTTTT

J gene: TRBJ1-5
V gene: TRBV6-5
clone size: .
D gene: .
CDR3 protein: CASRMDGYSNQPQHF
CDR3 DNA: TGTGCCAGCAGAATGGACGGGTATAGCAATCAGCCCCAGCATTTT

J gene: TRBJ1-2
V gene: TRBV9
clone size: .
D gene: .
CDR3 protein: CASSVAGDYGYTF
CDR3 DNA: TGTGCCAGCAGCGTAGCCGGAGACTATGGCTACACCTTC

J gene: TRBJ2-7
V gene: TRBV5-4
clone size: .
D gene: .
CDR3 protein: CASSPGGRELGEQYF
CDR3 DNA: TGTGCCAGCAGCCCTGGGGGGCGGGAGCTTGGCGAGCAGTACTTC

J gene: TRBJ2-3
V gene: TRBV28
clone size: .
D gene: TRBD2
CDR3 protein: CASRQGLAGSGVDTQYF
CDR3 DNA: TGTGCCAGCAGGCAGGGACTAGCGGGATCCGGGGTAGATACGCAGTATTTT

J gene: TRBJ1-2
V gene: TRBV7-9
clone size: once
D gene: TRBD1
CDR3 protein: CASSLGQGHYGYTF
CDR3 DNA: TGTGCCAGCAGCCTAGGACAGGGCCACTATGGCTACACCTTC

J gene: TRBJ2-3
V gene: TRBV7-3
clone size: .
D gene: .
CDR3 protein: CASSTGTAWGTQYF
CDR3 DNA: TGTGCCAGCAGCACTGGGACGGCGTGGGGGACGCAGTATTTT

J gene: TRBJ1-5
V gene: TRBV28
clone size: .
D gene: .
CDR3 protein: CASILQGNQPQHF
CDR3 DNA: TGTGCCAGCATCCTACAGGGCAACCAGCCCCAGCATTTT

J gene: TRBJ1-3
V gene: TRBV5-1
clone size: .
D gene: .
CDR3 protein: CASSLYGDPSGNTIYF
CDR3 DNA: TGCGCCAGCAGCTTGTATGGGGACCCCTCTGGAAACACCATATATTTT

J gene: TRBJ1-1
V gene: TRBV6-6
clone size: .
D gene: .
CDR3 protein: CASSYWGLAGTEAFF
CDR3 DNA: TGTGCCAGCAGTTACTGGGGCCTTGCGGGCACTGAAGCTTTCTTT

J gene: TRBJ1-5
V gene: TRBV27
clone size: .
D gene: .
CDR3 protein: CASSLRGHQPQHF
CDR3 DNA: TGTGCCAGCAGTTTAAGGGGTCATCAGCCCCAGCATTTT

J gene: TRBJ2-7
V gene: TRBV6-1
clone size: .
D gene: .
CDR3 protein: CASNAGRREQYF
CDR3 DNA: TGTGCCAGCAATGCGGGTCGTCGCGAGCAGTACTTC

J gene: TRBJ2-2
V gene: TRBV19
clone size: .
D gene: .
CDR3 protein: CASSIVSWNTGELFF
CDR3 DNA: TGTGCCAGTAGTATAGTAAGCTGGAACACCGGGGAGCTGTTTTTT

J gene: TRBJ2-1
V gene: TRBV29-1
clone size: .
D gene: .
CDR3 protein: CSVIGSGPHEQFF
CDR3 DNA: TGCAGCGTTATCGGGAGCGGACCACATGAGCAGTTCTTC

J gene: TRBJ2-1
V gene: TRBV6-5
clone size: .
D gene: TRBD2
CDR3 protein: CASSSGLAGGKNEQFF
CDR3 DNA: TGTGCCAGCAGTTCGGGACTAGCGGGAGGGAAAAATGAGCAGTTCTTC

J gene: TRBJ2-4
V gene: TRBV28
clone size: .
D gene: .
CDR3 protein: CASSFGGVGKNIQYF
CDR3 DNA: TGTGCCAGCAGTTTCGGAGGGGTAGGCAAAAACATTCAGTACTTC

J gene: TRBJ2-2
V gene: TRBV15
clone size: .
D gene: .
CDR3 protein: CATSSDSTGELFF
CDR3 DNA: TGTGCCACCAGCAGTGACAGCACCGGGGAGCTGTTTTTT

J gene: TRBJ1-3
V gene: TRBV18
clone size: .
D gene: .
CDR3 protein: CASSLDINSGNTIYF
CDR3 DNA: TGTGCCAGCTCACTGGACATCAACTCTGGAAACACCATATATTTT

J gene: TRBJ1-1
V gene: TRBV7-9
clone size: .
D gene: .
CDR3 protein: CASSLVGRTNTEAFF
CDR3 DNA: TGTGCCAGCAGCTTAGTAGGGCGGACTAACACTGAAGCTTTCTTT

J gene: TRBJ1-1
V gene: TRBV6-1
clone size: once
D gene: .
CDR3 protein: CASSEGRWGTEAFF
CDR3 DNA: TGTGCCAGCAGTGAAGGGCGGTGGGGCACTGAAGCTTTCTTT

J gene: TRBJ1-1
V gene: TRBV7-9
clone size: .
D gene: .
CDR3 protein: CASSPWDTEAFF
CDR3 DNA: TGTGCCAGCAGCCCCTGGGACACTGAAGCTTTCTTT

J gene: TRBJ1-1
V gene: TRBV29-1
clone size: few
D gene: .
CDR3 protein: CSVDSTEAFF
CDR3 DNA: TGCAGCGTTGACAGCACTGAAGCTTTCTTT

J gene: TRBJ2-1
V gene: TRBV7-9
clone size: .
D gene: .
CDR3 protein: CASSSPRGASGTYYNEQFF
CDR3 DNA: TGTGCCAGCAGCTCCCCCAGGGGCGCCAGCGGTACCTATTACAATGAGCAGTTCTTC

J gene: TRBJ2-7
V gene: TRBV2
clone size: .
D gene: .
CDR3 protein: CASSESHEQYF
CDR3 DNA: TGTGCCAGCAGTGAATCCCACGAGCAGTACTTC

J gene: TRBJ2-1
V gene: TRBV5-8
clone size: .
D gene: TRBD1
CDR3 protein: CASSLRLTGSYNEQFF
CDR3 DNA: TGTGCCAGCAGCTTGAGGTTGACAGGGTCCTACAATGAGCAGTTCTTC

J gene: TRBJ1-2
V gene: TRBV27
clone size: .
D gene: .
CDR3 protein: CASTPGRGQSNYGYTF
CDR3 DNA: TGTGCCAGCACCCCGGGTCGGGGGCAATCTAACTATGGCTACACCTTC

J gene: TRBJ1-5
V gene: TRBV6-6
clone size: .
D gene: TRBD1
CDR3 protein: CASSYSVDRGNQPQHF
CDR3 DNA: TGTGCCAGCAGTTACTCGGTGGACAGGGGCAATCAGCCCCAGCATTTT

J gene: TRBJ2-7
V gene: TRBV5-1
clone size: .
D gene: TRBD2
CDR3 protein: CASSLAAGGTYEQYF
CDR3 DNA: TGCGCCAGCAGCTTGGCGGCCGGGGGGACCTACGAGCAGTACTTC

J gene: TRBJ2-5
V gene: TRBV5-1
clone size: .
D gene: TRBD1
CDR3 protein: CASSFGTGGAETQYF
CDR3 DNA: TGCGCCAGCAGCTTCGGGACAGGGGGTGCAGAGACCCAGTACTTC

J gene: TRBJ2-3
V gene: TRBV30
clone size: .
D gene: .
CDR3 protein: CAWSLAAYTDTQYF
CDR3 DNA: TGTGCCTGGAGCTTAGCTGCTTACACAGATACGCAGTATTTT

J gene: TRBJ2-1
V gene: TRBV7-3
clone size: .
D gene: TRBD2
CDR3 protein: CASSPLPVQRDTYNEQFF
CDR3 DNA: TGTGCCAGCAGCCCACTACCGGTACAGCGGGATACCTACAATGAGCAGTTCTTC

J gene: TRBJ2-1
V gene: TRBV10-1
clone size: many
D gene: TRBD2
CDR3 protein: CASSEEGLAGNSYNEQFF
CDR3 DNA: TGCGCCAGCAGTGAGGAGGGACTAGCGGGAAACTCCTACAATGAGCAGTTCTTC

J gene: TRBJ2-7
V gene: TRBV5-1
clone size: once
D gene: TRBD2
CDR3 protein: CASSIRTSGRSDEQYF
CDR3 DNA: TGCGCCAGCAGCATCAGGACTAGCGGGAGAAGTGACGAGCAGTACTTC

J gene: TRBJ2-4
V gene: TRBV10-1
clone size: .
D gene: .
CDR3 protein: CASSEAGAKNIQYF
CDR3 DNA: TGCGCCAGCAGCGAAGCGGGAGCCAAAAACATTCAGTACTTC

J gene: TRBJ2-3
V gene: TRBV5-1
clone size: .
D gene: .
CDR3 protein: CASSLEGDTQYF
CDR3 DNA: TGCGCCAGCAGCTTGGAAGGGGATACGCAGTATTTT